One and the same sample provided the 18 T cell receptor beta chains below, sequenced in a study of blood T cell repertoires in COVID-19. The protocol was immunoSEQ multiplex PCR, while the TCRdb copy is restricted to in-frame clones and leaves out a portion. The sample has about half a million clones; approximately 85% are singletons. The sequenced sample was peripheral blood. These receptors all come from a human donor in a cohort sampled during active COVID-19.

CDR3 sequence: CASSISVNTEAFF. In nucleotides, the CDR3 is TGTGCCAGTAGTATCTCGGTGAACACTGAAGCTTTCTTT. This chain uses TRBV19 with TRBJ1-1; D is unclear. The CDR3 contains 13 residues. In germline, CDR1 is LNHDA, CDR2 SQIVND (reference sequence). V lost 3 bases to trimming and J lost 0 bases, with 5 bases between them.

The chain has TRBV19 and TRBJ1-5, with D tentatively TRBD1 (6 bases). Trimming pared 8 bases from V and 4 bases from J, leaving 15 bases between. The CDR3 runs 14 residues. CDR1 and CDR2 from the germline V gene are LNHDA and SQIVND (reference sequence). The CDR3, as DNA: TGTGCCAGTGGGGGGGCGAACTTGAATCAGCCCCAGCATTTT. Its translation is CASGGANLNQPQHF.

This clone was detected ten times or more. V gene TRBV7-9 combines with J gene TRBJ1-1; 7 bases agree with TRBD1. CDR1 and CDR2 from the germline V gene are SEHNR and FQNEAQ (reference sequence). V lost 7 bases and J lost 1; bases outside the gene matches: 6. The CDR3 is made up of 14 amino acids. CDR3 protein: CASIQGNTNTEAFF. DNA for the CDR3: TGTGCCAGCATACAGGGGAACACGAACACTGAAGCTTTCTTT.

This chain links TRBV18 with TRBJ2-7; maybe TRBD2 (6 bases). This CDR3 is built from 13 residues. Germline CDR1 and CDR2: KGHSH and LQKENI. The germline V and J ends were trimmed by 0 bases and 6 bases, with 9 bases remaining between them. The DNA for the CDR3 is TGTGCCAGCTCACCACCTCTGGGAGGCGAGCAGTACTTC. The encoded protein is CASSPPLGGEQYF.

The chain is built from TRBV19 and TRBJ1-1; D perhaps matches TRBD1 (5 bases). CDR1 and CDR2 (germline): LNHDA, SQIVND (reference sequence). The CDR3 totals 13 residues. The germline V and J ends were trimmed by 4 bases and 1 base, with 7 bases remaining between them. The DNA of the CDR3 is TGTGCCAGTAGTACCGACAGGAACACTGAAGCTTTCTTT. Translation: CASSTDRNTEAFF.

In this sample, this clone turned up once. Here the CDR3 DNA reads TGTGCCAGCAGCATCCGACAGGGCGGCACCGGGGAGCTGTTTTTT. Protein sequence: CASSIRQGGTGELFF. The genes are TRBV21-1 and TRBJ2-2; TRBD1 is the table's D call, not checked against the DNA. TRBV21-1 is a documented pseudogene. This CDR3 has 15 residues.

This chain connects TRBV19 to TRBJ2-7; 8 bases are shared with TRBD2. V shed 10 bases, J shed 2 bases, and the junction held 13 bases outside the gene matches. This CDR3 region has 15 residues. Looked up from germline, CDR1 is LNHDA and CDR2 is SQIVND (reference sequence). This CDR3 is CATRLSSGFPYEQYF. For the CDR3, the DNA is TGTGCCACCCGATTATCTAGCGGGTTCCCCTACGAGCAGTACTTC.

This clone was found once. The chain employs TRBV5-4 and TRBJ2-2; the D gene is possibly TRBD2 (6 bases). CDR3 length: 15 residues. V was clipped by 2 bases and J by 2 bases, with 10 bases between them. Looked up from germline, CDR1 is SGHNT and CDR2 is YYREEE (reference sequence). CDR3 DNA sequence: TGTGCCAGCAGCTTCGGGACTCACAACACCGGGGAGCTGTTTTTT. This sequence encodes CASSFGTHNTGELFF.

V gene TRBV5-1 combines with J gene TRBJ1-1; 8 bases map to TRBD1. The junction had 8 bases not matched to a gene; V was cut back by 5 bases and J by 5 bases. The CDR3 loop spans 14 amino acids. Per the germline V gene, CDR1 is SGHRS and CDR2 is YFSETQ. The CDR3 sequence: CASSYGQGRTEAFF. In nucleotides, the CDR3 is TGCGCCAGCAGTTATGGACAGGGCAGAACTGAAGCTTTCTTT.

J is TRBJ2-1 and V is TRBV13; 14 bases map to TRBD2. Looked up from germline, CDR1 is PRHDT and CDR2 is FYEKMQ (reference sequence). V was clipped by 5 bases and J by 5 bases; unmatched bases: 5. There are 16 residues in the CDR3. DNA of the CDR3: TGTGCCAGCAGCCCAGGGACTAGCGGGGGACACAATGAGCAGTTCTTC. It codes for CASSPGTSGGHNEQFF.

The J gene is TRBJ2-7, the V gene TRBV12-5, with 11 bases matching TRBD2. Trimming took 2 bases from V and 6 from J; bases not matched to a gene: 9. CDR3 length equals 16 residues. In germline, CDR1 is LGHNT, CDR2 FRNRAP. As DNA, the CDR3 is TGTGCTAGTGGTTTGATTTATAGCGGGAGGGCCGGCGAGCAGTACTTC. It codes for CASGLIYSGRAGEQYF.

This chain links TRBV28 with TRBJ1-1; a weak D match, TRBD1 (5 bases). The CDR3 contains 13 residues. Trimming stripped 7 bases from V and 5 bases from J, with 14 bases between. Germline CDR1 MDHEN, CDR2 SYDVKM. In nucleotides, the CDR3 is TGTGCCAGCAACGACCTGACAGTAACTGAAGCTTTCTTT. It translates to CASNDLTVTEAFF.

V usage is TRBV28 and J usage is TRBJ1-5; weak D call: TRBD1 (6 bases). The CDR3 sequence is 18 residues long. Germline V gives CDR1 MDHEN, CDR2 SYDVKM. Trimming left V 7 bases short and J 6 bases short, with 28 bases between. The CDR3: CASTQSRGPSGSSQPQHF. The DNA for the CDR3 is TGTGCCAGCACTCAGTCCAGGGGCCCCTCCGGCTCCTCTCAGCCCCAGCATTTT. Looking up the rest from reference TRBV28 and TRBJ1-5 gives the full variable domain: DVKVTQSSRYLVKRTGEKVFLECVQDMDHENMFWYRQDPGLGLRLIYFSYDVKMKEKGDIPEGYSVSREKKERFSLILESASTNQTSMYLCASTQSRGPSGSSQPQHFGDGTRLSIL.

The chain uses TRBV19 and TRBJ2-3; TRBD2 aligns across 12 bases. The J segment lost 5 bases and the V segment lost 6 bases, leaving 6 bases of the junction unmatched. In germline, CDR1 is LNHDA, CDR2 SQIVND (reference sequence). The CDR3 is 15 amino acids. This CDR3 is CASSPLAGGLDTQYF. The CDR3 DNA follows: TGTGCCAGTAGCCCCCTAGCGGGAGGGCTAGATACGCAGTATTTT.

In its sample, this clone was seen a few times. V gene TRBV2 combines with J gene TRBJ2-7, with TRBD1 as a possible D gene (6 bases). The CDR3 covers 14 residues. Germline CDR1 is SNHLY and CDR2 is FYNNEI. Trimming took off 8 bases at V and 0 bases at J, with 14 bases between the two ends. The CDR3 is CASSTGFISYEQYF. The CDR3 nucleotides read TGTGCCAGCTCTACAGGGTTTATCTCCTACGAGCAGTACTTC.

As regards this clone: Other DNA sequences of this sample code for an identical CDR3. This chain links TRBV11-2 with TRBJ1-2, with a weak D call TRBD1 (5 bases). From germline, CDR1 is SGHAT and CDR2 FQNNGV. Trimming shortened V by 1 base and J by 3 bases, and 6 bases separated the two germline ends. The length of the CDR3 is 13 residues. CDR3 protein: CASSLAGDYGYTF. Here the CDR3 DNA reads TGTGCCAGCAGCTTAGCGGGGGACTATGGCTACACCTTC. The variable domain in full, completed from reference TRBV11-2 and TRBJ1-2, reads EAGVAQSPRYKIIEKRQSVAFWCNPISGHATLYWYQQILGQGPKLLIQFQNNGVVDDSQLPKDRFSAERLKGVDSTLKIQPAKLEDSAVYLCASSLAGDYGYTFGSGTRLTVV.

The V gene is TRBV3-1 (or the pseudogene TRBV3-2), the J gene TRBJ1-1; D unclear. The CDR3 has 14 amino acids. The V end lost 3 bases, the J end lost 1 base, and 9 bases lay between the germline ends. Germline values: CDR1 LGHDT, CDR2 YNNKEL (reference sequence). The CDR3 sequence is CASSHSRGNTEAFF. In DNA, the CDR3 is TGTGCCAGCAGCCACTCCAGAGGGAACACTGAAGCTTTCTTT.

The rearrangement joins TRBV19 to TRBJ2-7, with a weak D call TRBD2 (6 bases). The germline CDR1 and CDR2 sequences are LNHDA and SQIVND (reference sequence). The CDR3 loop spans 16 amino acids. V shed 0 bases and J shed 2 bases, with 14 bases lying between them. The DNA of the CDR3 is TGTGCCAGTAGTATAGATGGAAATAGCGGAACCTACGAGCAGTACTTC. Translating gives CASSIDGNSGTYEQYF. Using reference TRBV19 and TRBJ2-7 for the parts outside the CDR3, the full variable domain is DGGITQSPKYLFRKEGQNVTLSCEQNLNHDAMYWYRQDPGQGLRLIYYSQIVNDFQKGDIAEGYSVSREKKESFPLTVTSAQKNPTAFYLCASSIDGNSGTYEQYFGPGTRLTVT.